This T cell receptor (beta chain) appears in the sequencing data of a study of shared clonotypes between healthy human individuals. About the study: The donor group consisted of two women and a few men, aged 18 to 49.

The assay was run at deep level. TCRdb's table, derived via immunoSEQ multiplex PCR, lists solely in-frame clones and lacks some. The data show roughly 490,000 clones, roughly 85% seen once. The sequencing sample was made of PBMCs. This receptor was obtained from a woman in her 40s in good health. Some clones in this sample may be carry-over from other donors' samples.

Here the CDR3 DNA reads TGTGCCAGCAGCCCGACCGGGACTAGCGGGATTACGCAGTATTTT. Translated: CASSPTGTSGITQYF. The chain joins TRBV7-2 to TRBJ2-3; 13 nucleotides match TRBD2. The CDR3 length is 15 residues. J was trimmed by 8 bases and V by 5 bases; bases with no gene match: 7. Looked up from germline, CDR1 is SGHTA and CDR2 is FQGNSA.